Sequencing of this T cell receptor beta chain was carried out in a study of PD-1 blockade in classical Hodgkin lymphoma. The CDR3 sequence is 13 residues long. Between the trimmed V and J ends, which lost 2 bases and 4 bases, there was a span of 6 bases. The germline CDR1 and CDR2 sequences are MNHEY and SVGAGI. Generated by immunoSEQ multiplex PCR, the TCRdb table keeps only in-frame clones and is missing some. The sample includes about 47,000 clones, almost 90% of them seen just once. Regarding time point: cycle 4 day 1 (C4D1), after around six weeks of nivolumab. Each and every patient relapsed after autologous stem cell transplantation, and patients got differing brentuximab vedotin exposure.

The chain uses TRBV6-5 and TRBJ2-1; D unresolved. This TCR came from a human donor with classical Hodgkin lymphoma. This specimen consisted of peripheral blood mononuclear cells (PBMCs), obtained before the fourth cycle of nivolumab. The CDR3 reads CASSYRAYNEQFF. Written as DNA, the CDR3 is TGTGCCAGCAGTTACCGGGCTTACAATGAGCAGTTCTTC.